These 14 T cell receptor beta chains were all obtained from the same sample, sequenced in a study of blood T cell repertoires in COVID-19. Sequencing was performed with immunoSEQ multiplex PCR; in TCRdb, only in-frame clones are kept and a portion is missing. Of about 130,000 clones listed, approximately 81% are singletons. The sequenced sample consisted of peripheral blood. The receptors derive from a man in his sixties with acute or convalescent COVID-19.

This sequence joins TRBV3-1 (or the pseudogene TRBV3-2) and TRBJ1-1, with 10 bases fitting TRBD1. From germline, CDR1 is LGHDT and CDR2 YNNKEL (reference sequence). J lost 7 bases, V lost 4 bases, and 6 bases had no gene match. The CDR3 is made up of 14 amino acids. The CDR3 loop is CASSRQGASSEAFF. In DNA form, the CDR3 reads TGTGCCAGCAGCCGACAGGGGGCCTCCAGTGAAGCTTTCTTT.

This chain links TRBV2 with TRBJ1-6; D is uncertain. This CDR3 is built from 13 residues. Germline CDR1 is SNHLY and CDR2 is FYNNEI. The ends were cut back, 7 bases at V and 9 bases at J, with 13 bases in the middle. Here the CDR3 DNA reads TGTGCCAGCAACGAAGGAGGTGGTTCACCCCTCCACTTT. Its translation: CASNEGGGSPLHF.

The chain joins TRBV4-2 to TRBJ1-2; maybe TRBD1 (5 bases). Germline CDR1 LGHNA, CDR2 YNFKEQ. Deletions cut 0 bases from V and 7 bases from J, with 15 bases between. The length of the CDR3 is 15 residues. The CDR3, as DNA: TGTGCCAGCAGCCAAGAGCTCCCAGGGCAGCGTGGCTACACCTTC. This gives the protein CASSQELPGQRGYTF.

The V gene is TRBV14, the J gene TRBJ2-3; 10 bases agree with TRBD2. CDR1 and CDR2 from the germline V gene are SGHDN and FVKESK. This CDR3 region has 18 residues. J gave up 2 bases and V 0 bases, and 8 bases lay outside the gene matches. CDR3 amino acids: CASSQERLGLAVTDTQYF. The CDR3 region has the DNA TGTGCCAGCAGCCAAGAACGCCTAGGACTAGCGGTCACAGATACGCAGTATTTT.

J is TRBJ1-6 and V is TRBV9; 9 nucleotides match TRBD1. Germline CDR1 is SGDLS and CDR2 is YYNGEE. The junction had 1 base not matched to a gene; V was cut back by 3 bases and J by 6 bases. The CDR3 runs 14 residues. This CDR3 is CASSGDRANSPLHF. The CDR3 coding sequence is TGTGCCAGCAGCGGGGACAGGGCTAATTCACCCCTCCACTTT.

The CDR3 loop reads CASSLRGGIYGYTF. The CDR3 DNA sequence: TGTGCCAGCAGTTTAAGGGGGGGAATTTATGGCTACACCTTC. The chain couples TRBV27 to TRBJ1-2, with D perhaps matching TRBD1 (6 bases). Germline V gene lookup returns CDR1 MNHEY and CDR2 SMNVEV (reference sequence). This CDR3 region has 14 residues. V lost 2 bases to trimming and J lost 5 bases, with 12 bases between them.

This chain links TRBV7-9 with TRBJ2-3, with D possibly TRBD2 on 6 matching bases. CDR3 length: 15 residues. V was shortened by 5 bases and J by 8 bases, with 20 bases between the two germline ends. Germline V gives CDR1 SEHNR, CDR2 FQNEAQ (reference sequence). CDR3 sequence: CASSLSSAEVGTQYF. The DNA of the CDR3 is TGTGCCAGCAGCCTCTCTAGCGCTGAAGTGGGTACGCAGTATTTT.

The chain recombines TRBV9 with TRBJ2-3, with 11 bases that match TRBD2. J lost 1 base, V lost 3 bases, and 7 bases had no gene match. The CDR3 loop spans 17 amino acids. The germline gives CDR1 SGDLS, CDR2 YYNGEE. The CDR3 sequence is CASSAYVAGGGTDTQYF. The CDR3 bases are TGTGCCAGCAGCGCCTACGTAGCGGGGGGGGGCACAGATACGCAGTATTTT.

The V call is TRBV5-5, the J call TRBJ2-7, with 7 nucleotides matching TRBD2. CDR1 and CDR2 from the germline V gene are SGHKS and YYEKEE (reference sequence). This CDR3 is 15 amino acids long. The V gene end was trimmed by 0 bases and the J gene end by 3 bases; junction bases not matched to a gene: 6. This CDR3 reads CASSLGPGLNYEQYF. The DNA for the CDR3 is TGTGCCAGCAGCTTGGGGCCGGGACTAAACTACGAGCAGTACTTC.

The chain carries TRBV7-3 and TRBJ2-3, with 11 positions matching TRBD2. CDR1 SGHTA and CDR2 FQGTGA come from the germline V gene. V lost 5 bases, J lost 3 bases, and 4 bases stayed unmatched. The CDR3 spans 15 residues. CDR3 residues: CASSLAGGQTDTQYF. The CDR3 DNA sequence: TGTGCCAGCAGCCTAGCGGGGGGCCAGACAGATACGCAGTATTTT.

The CDR3 region has the DNA TGTGCCACCAGTGATGCCGGGACAGGGGCCTACGAGCAGTACTTC. Translation gives CATSDAGTGAYEQYF. This chain links TRBV24-1 with TRBJ2-7, with 10 bases lining up with TRBD1. The germline V gene has CDR1 KGHDR and CDR2 SFDVKD. The CDR3 covers 15 residues. The trim removed 3 bases at V and 2 bases at J, leaving 3 bases unmatched.

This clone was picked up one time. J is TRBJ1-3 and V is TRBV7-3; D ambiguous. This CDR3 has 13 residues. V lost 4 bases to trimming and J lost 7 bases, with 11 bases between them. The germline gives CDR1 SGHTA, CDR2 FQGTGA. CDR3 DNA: TGTGCCAGCAGCTCTGAAACCCGGAACACCATATATTTT. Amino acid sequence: CASSSETRNTIYF. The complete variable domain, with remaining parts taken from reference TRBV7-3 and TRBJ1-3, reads GAGVSQTPSNKVTEKGKYVELRCDPISGHTALYWYRQSLGQGPEFLIYFQGTGAADDSGLPNDRFFAVRPEGSVSTLKIQRTERGDSAVYLCASSSETRNTIYFGEGSWLTVV.

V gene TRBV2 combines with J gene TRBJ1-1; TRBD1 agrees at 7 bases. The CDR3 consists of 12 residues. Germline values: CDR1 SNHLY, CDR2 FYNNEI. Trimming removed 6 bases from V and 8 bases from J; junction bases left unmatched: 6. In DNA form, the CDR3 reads TGTGCCAGCAGGCTTGACAGGGCCGAAGCTTTCTTT. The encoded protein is CASRLDRAEAFF.

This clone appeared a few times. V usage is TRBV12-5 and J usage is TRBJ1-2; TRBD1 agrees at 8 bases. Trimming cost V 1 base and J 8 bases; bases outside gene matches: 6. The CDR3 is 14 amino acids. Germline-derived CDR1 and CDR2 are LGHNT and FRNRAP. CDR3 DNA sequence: TGTGCTAGTGGTTTGGACGAGACAGGGGTAGGCTACACCTTC. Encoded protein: CASGLDETGVGYTF.